This TCR beta chain appears in the sequencing data of a study of blood T cell repertoires in COVID-19. On the study more broadly: Whether acute or convalescent, the COVID-19 samples came from the United States, Italy and Spain. Sources were T cells, B-cell-depleted T cells, or PBMCs; the material itself was cDNA or gDNA.

This clone was seen more than once but under ten times. As originally analysed: Counts of nucleated cells, estimated from reference gene primer amplification, were obtained. The repertoire was sequenced with immunoSEQ multiplex PCR; TCRdb's copy has only in-frame clones and lacks some. V, J and clone size are those of that table, while D and trimming were read from the DNA. The sample records some 80,000 clones, approximately 82% being singletons. Germline CDR1 is KGHDR and CDR2 is SFDVKD. V lost 5 bases, J lost 8 bases, and 17 bases lay in between. CDR3 length: 14 residues. The sequencing input was peripheral blood. This receptor was taken from a woman in her 70s with acute or convalescent COVID-19. The V gene is TRBV24-1, the J gene TRBJ1-2; the D gene is possibly TRBD1 (6 bases). The CDR3: CATSVEGHPAGYTF. CDR3 bases: TGTGCCACCAGTGTTGAGGGACACCCGGCGGGCTACACCTTC.